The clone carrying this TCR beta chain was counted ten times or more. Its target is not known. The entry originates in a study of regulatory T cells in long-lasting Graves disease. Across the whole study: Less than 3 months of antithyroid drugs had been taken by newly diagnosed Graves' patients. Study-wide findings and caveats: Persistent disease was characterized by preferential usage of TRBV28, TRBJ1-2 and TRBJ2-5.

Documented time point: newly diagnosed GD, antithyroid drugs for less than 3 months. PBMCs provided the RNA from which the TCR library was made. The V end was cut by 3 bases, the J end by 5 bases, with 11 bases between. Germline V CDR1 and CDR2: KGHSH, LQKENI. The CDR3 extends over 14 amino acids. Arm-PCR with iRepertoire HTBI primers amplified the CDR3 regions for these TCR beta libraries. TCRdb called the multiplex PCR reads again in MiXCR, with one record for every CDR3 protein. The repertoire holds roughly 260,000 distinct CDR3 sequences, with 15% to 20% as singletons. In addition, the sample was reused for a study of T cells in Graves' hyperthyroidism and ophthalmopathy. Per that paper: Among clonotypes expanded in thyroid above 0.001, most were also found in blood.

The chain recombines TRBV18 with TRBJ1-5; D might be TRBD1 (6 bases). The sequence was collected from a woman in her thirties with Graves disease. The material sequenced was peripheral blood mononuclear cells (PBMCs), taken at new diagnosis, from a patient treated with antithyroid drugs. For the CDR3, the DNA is TGTGCCAGCTCACCGGGGGGGGCCGATCAGCCCCAGCATTTT. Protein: CASSPGGADQPQHF.